This T cell receptor beta chain was profiled in a study of CD8+CD57+ T cells in acquired aplastic anemia. Study findings and constraints: Sharing between patients and controls was observed for about 27 CD8+ CDR3 sequences.

Genomic DNA constituted the template upon which TCR beta VDJ and CDR3 profiling was performed. TCRdb processed the reads anew with MiXCR; each CDR3 protein has one entry. The sample contains approximately 200,000 distinct CDR3 sequences, approximately 57% of which appear only once. To note about this clonotype: The antigen is unknown.

This receptor was obtained from a human donor in good health. Sequencing input: sorted CD4+, CD8+, or CD8+CD57+ T cells (not recorded which) from PBMCs.

DNA for the CDR3: TGTGCCAGCAGCCCTCTTTTGGTTGAGCAGTTCTTC. This gives the protein CASSPLLVEQFF. The rearrangement links TRBV7-2 to TRBJ2-1; D call uncertain. V gave up 5 bases and J gave up 9 bases, with 11 bases separating them. Germline lookup yields CDR1 SGHTA and CDR2 FQGNSA. The CDR3 has 12 residues. Looking up the rest from reference TRBV7-2 and TRBJ2-1 gives the full variable domain: GAGVSQSPSNKVTEKGKDVELRCDPISGHTALYWYRQSLGQGLEFLIYFQGNSAPDKSGLPSDRFSAERTGGSVSTLTIQRTQQEDSAVYLCASSPLLVEQFFGPGTRLTVL.